A single sample gave rise to the 19 T cell receptor beta chains below, sequenced in a study of tumor-infiltrating lymphocytes in oesophageal squamous cell carcinoma. TCRdb independently ran MiXCR on the PCR reads; one entry per CDR3 protein. The data hold some 5,700 distinct CDR3 sequences, with approximately 14% observed a single time. The sequencing sample was made of normal esophageal tissue next to the tumor. The receptors originated from a male donor with esophageal squamous cell carcinoma.

At least ten counts were recorded for this clonotype. This sequence joins TRBV7-6 and TRBJ1-2, with D tentatively TRBD1 (6 bases). V was shortened by 5 bases and J by 7 bases, with 17 bases between the two germline ends. Germline V gives CDR1 SGHVS, CDR2 FNYEAQ. CDR3 length: 14 amino acids. The CDR3: CASSTETTGTGYTF. The CDR3 DNA is TGTGCCAGCAGCACAGAAACTACAGGGACTGGCTACACCTTC.

This clonotype was seen many times. V is TRBV4-1 and J is TRBJ2-1; TRBD2 might be the D (5 bases). CDR3 length equals 16 residues. The V end was cut by 3 bases, the J end by 0 bases, with 12 bases between. Germline V gene lookup returns CDR1 MGHRA and CDR2 YSYEKL. CDR3 in amino acids: CASSQDASGSYNEQFF. The CDR3 nucleotides are TGCGCCAGCAGCCAGGACGCCAGCGGCTCCTACAATGAGCAGTTCTTC.

This clonotype appeared many times. The chain recombines TRBV27 with TRBJ2-3; TRBD1 agrees at 7 bases. The CDR3 length is 14 residues. The junction had 3 bases not matched to a gene; V was cut back by 3 bases and J by 3 bases. Germline CDR1 MNHEY, CDR2 SMNVEV (reference sequence). DNA for the CDR3: TGTGCCAGCAGTTTCGGCAGGGGGACAGATACGCAGTATTTT. Encoded protein: CASSFGRGTDTQYF.

Sample share makes this clonotype large. The chain uses TRBV6-1 and TRBJ1-3; D uncertain. The CDR3 is 15 residues long. Trimming took off 5 bases at V and 0 bases at J, with 11 bases between the two ends. Germline CDR1 and CDR2: MNHNS and SASEGT. In DNA, the CDR3 is TGTGCCAGCAGTCCACGTCGTTTCTCTGGAAACACCATATATTTT. This sequence encodes CASSPRRFSGNTIYF.

This clonotype showed up many times. This chain joins TRBV25-1 and TRBJ1-2; weak D call: TRBD1 (6 bases). With 2 bases removed from V and 8 bases from J, the gap between germline ends came to 12 bases. The length of the CDR3 is 13 residues. Germline V gene lookup returns CDR1 MGHDK and CDR2 SYGVNS. In DNA, the CDR3 is TGTGCCAGCAGTGAAGGGGGGGCGCGGGGCTACACCTTC. Its translation is CASSEGGARGYTF.

This clonotype was detected many times. The gene calls are TRBV2 and TRBJ2-5, with no clear D. Trimming left V 5 bases short and J 1 base short, with 11 bases between. Germline V CDR1 and CDR2: SNHLY, FYNNEI. This CDR3 is built from 14 residues. Here the CDR3 DNA reads TGTGCCAGCAGTTTCGGGTCCCTCCAAGAGACCCAGTACTTC. Translation: CASSFGSLQETQYF.

This clonotype was seen ten or more times. The chain is built from TRBV24-1 and TRBJ1-2; 7 bases match TRBD1. The CDR3 extends over 14 amino acids. Germline V lookup: CDR1 KGHDR, CDR2 SFDVKD. V dropped 4 bases and J dropped 3; count of bases not matched to a gene: 4. CDR3 protein: CATSDTGTDYGYTF. The CDR3 region has the DNA TGTGCCACCAGTGACACCGGGACAGACTATGGCTACACCTTC.

In this sample, this clonotype turned up many times. The chain combines TRBV24-1 with TRBJ2-3; D may be TRBD1 or TRBD2 (5 bases each). CDR1 KGHDR and CDR2 SFDVKD come from the germline V gene. V shed 3 bases and J shed 2 bases, with 8 bases lying between them. This CDR3 contains 14 residues. CDR3 nucleotide sequence: TGTGCCACCAGTGATGGGGGTTTCACAGATACGCAGTATTTT. Residues: CATSDGGFTDTQYF.

This clonotype was observed many times. V gene TRBV27 combines with J gene TRBJ1-2; D is uncertain. The CDR3 is 16 amino acids. Trimming stripped 0 bases from V and 1 base from J, with 12 bases between. Germline V gives CDR1 MNHEY, CDR2 SMNVEV (reference sequence). The CDR3 sequence is CASSLSGAAGNYGYTF. CDR3 sequence (DNA): TGTGCCAGCAGTTTATCCGGTGCAGCGGGTAACTATGGCTACACCTTC.

This clonotype came up a few times. The chain joins TRBV20-1 to TRBJ2-1; perhaps D is TRBD1 or TRBD2 (6 bases each). Between the trimmed V and J ends, which lost 0 bases and 1 base, there was a span of 10 bases. Per the germline V gene, CDR1 is DFQATT and CDR2 is SNEGSKA (reference sequence). The CDR3 is 15 residues long. DNA of the CDR3: TGCAGTGCTAGAGAAGGGGGGACATCCTACAATGAGCAGTTCTTC. This gives the protein CSAREGGTSYNEQFF.

This clonotype was seen ten or more times. This chain links TRBV5-6 with TRBJ2-5; no reliable D call. Germline-derived CDR1 and CDR2 are SGHDT and YYEEEE. V was clipped by 2 bases and J by 6 bases, with 26 bases between them. The CDR3 is made up of 18 amino acids. The CDR3 loop is CASSFALGSNTVQQTQYF. CDR3 nucleotides: TGTGCCAGCAGCTTTGCTCTGGGGTCCAATACAGTTCAGCAGACCCAGTACTTC.

This clonotype was counted many times. The genes are TRBV6-1 and TRBJ1-4, with 9 bases matching TRBD1. The CDR3 runs 13 residues. Germline V gives CDR1 MNHNS, CDR2 SASEGT. V shed 8 bases, J shed 6 bases, and the junction held 4 bases outside the gene matches. The CDR3 is CASGRDRDEKLFF. CDR3 DNA: TGTGCCAGCGGCCGGGACAGGGATGAAAAACTGTTTTTT.

The table lists this clonotype with many counts. Being one base from a much bigger clone, this may be a read error. V gene TRBV7-9 combines with J gene TRBJ2-7; D gene uncertain. Trimming pared 3 bases from V and 7 bases from J, leaving 10 bases between. CDR1 is SEHNR, CDR2 FQNEAQ, per germline (reference sequence). The CDR3 spans 12 residues. Here the CDR3 DNA reads TGTGCCAGCAGCTTGAGCTCCCATGAGCAGTACTTC. This gives the protein CASSLSSHEQYF.

This clonotype was seen repeatedly, ten times or more. This chain connects TRBV24-1 to TRBJ2-2; no reliable D call. CDR3 length: 14 residues. CDR1 is KGHDR and CDR2 is SFDVKD in the germline V gene. Between the trimmed V and J ends, which lost 8 bases and 0 bases, there was a span of 9 bases. Written as DNA, the CDR3 is TGTGCCACCAAGGGCCAAGCGAACACCGGGGAGCTGTTTTTT. The encoded protein is CATKGQANTGELFF.

Points on this clonotype: It is likely a read error, because the conserved phenylalanine at the end of the CDR3 is missing. The DNA is left out, because the CDR3 cannot be placed on it with certainty; the CDR3 is given as TCRdb lists it. The rearrangement joins TRBV12-3 or TRBV12-4 to TRBJ1-6. The CDR3 contains 17 residues when both ends are counted. The CDR3 reads CASSLGLGGNQPQHFGD.

This clonotype was seen at least ten times. The rearrangement links TRBV24-1 to TRBJ1-1; TRBD1 might be the D (5 bases). Trimming left V 9 bases short and J 8 bases short, with 12 bases between. Germline lookup yields CDR1 KGHDR and CDR2 SFDVKD. The CDR3 is made up of 11 amino acids. The CDR3 bases are TGTGCCACCCGTGGCGGGGCCGAAGCTTTCTTT. As protein: CATRGGAEAFF.

This clonotype was counted at least ten times. The genes are TRBV5-6 and TRBJ1-5; 11 bases line up with TRBD1. Germline-derived CDR1 and CDR2 are SGHDT and YYEEEE. Losses at the gene ends were 4 bases for V and 3 bases for J; bases not matched to a gene: 6. CDR3 length equals 16 residues. CDR3 sequence (DNA): TGTGCCAGCAGCCTAGGGACAGGGGGATCCAATCAGCCCCAGCATTTT. Translation gives CASSLGTGGSNQPQHF.

This clonotype appeared many times. The chain joins TRBV2 to TRBJ2-2; D may be TRBD1 (5 bases). Trimming took 3 bases from V and 1 from J, leaving 6 bases between them. The V gene's germline CDR1 is SNHLY and CDR2 FYNNEI. The CDR3 extends over 14 amino acids. CDR3: CASSDRVNTGELFF. The DNA of the CDR3 is TGTGCCAGCAGTGACAGGGTGAACACCGGGGAGCTGTTTTTT.

This clonotype was detected ten times or more. The chain employs TRBV11-3 and TRBJ2-3; no clear D gene. Germline loops: CDR1 SGHNT, CDR2 YENEEA. This CDR3 has 11 amino acids. V lost 8 bases to trimming and J lost 0 bases, with 3 bases between them. The CDR3 here is CASGSTDTQYF. The DNA for the CDR3 is TGTGCCAGCGGAAGCACAGATACGCAGTATTTT.